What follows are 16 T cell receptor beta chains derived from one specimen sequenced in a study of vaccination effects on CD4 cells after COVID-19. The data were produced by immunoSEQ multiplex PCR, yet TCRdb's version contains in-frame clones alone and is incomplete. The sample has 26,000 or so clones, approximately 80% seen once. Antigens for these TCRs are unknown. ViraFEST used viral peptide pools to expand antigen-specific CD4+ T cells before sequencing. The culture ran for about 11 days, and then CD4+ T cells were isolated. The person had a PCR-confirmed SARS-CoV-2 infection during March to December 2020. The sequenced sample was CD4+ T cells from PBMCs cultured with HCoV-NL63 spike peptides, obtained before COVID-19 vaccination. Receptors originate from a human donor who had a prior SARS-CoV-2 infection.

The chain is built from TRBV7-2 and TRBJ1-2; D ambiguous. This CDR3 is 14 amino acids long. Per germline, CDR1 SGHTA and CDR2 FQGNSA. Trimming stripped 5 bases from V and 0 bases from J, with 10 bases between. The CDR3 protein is CASSPPMSNYGYTF. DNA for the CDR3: TGTGCCAGCAGCCCTCCGATGTCTAACTATGGCTACACCTTC.

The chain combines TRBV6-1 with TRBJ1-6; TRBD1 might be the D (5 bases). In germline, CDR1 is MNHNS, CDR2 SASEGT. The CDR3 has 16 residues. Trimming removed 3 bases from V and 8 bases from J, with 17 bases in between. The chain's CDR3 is CASSDLFRESDSPLHF. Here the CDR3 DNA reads TGTGCCAGCAGTGACCTTTTCAGGGAGTCTGATTCACCCCTCCACTTT.

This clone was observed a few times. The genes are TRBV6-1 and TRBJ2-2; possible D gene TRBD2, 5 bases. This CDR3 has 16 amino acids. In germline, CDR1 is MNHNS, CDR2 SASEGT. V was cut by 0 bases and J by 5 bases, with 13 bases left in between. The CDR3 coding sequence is TGTGCCAGCAGTGAAGCTTCCTACCCGGGGACCGGGGAGCTGTTTTTT. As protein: CASSEASYPGTGELFF.

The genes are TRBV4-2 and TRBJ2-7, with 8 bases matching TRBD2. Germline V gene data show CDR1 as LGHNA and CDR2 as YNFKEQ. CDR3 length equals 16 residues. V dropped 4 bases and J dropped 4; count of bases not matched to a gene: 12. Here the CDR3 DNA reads TGTGCCAGCAGCCGAACGGGAGGGCGCTTGATGTACGAGCAGTACTTC. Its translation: CASSRTGGRLMYEQYF.

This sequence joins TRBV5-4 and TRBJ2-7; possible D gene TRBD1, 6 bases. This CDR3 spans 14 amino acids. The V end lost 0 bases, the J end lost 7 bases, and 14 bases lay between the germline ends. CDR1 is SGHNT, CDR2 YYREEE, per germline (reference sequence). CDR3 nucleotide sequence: TGTGCCAGCAGCTTGGAGTTGGGGGCGGGTGAGCAGTACTTC. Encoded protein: CASSLELGAGEQYF.

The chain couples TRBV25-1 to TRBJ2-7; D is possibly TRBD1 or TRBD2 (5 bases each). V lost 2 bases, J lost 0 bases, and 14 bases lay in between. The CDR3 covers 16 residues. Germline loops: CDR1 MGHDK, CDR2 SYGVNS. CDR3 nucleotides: TGTGCCAGCAGTGAACCCGGGGCAGGGAGCTCCTACGAGCAGTACTTC. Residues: CASSEPGAGSSYEQYF.

The CDR3 nucleotides are TGCGCCAGCAGCCAAGATGGGCGCGGAACGGGGGGGAAAGAGACCCAGTACTTC. Translation gives CASSQDGRGTGGKETQYF. The chain combines TRBV4-1 with TRBJ2-5; 8 positions match TRBD2. With 0 bases clipped from V and 3 bases from J, the junction kept 12 bases outside the gene matches. Germline V gene data show CDR1 as MGHRA and CDR2 as YSYEKL. The CDR3 sequence is 18 residues long.

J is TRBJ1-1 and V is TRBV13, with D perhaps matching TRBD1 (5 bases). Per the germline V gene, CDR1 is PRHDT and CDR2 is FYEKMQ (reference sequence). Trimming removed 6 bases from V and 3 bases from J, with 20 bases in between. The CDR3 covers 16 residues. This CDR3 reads CASRRLWARGDTEAFF. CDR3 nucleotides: TGTGCCAGCAGACGACTATGGGCCAGAGGGGACACTGAAGCTTTCTTT. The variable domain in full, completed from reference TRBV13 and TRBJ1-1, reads AAGVIQSPRHLIKEKRETATLKCYPIPRHDTVYWYQQGPGQDPQFLISFYEKMQSDKGSIPDRFSAQQFSDYHSELNMSSLELGDSALYFCASRRLWARGDTEAFFGQGTRLTVV.

The CDR3 loop reads CASSLAGQGSGELFF. As DNA, the CDR3 is TGCGCCAGCAGCTTGGCGGGACAGGGTTCCGGGGAGCTGTTTTTT. The chain joins TRBV5-1 to TRBJ2-2; 9 bases are shared with TRBD1. CDR1 is SGHRS and CDR2 is YFSETQ in the germline V gene. Trimming at V came to 0 bases and at J to 6 bases, leaving 3 bases not matched to a gene. There are 15 residues in the CDR3.

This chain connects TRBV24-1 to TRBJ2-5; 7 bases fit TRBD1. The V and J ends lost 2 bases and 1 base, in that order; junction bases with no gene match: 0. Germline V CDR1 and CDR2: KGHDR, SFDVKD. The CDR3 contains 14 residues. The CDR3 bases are TGTGCCACCAGTGATTGGGACAGCCAAGAGACCCAGTACTTC. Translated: CATSDWDSQETQYF.

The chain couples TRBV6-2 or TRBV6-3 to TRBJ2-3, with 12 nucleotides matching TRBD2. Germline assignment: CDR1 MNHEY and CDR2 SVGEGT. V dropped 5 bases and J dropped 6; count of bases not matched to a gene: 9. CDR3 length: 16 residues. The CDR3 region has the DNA TGTGCCAGCAGTCCCGGGACTAGCGGGTTTGCGGATACGCAGTATTTT. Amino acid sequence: CASSPGTSGFADTQYF.

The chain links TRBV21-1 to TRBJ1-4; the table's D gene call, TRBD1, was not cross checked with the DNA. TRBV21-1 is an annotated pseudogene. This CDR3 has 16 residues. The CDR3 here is CASSNDRGRGNEKLFF. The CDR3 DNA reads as TGTGCCAGCAGCAATGACAGGGGGCGAGGTAATGAAAAACTGTTTTTT.

CDR3 residues: CASSQDERGRDAGYTF. In nucleotides, the CDR3 is TGCGCCAGCAGCCAAGATGAGAGGGGGCGCGACGCTGGCTACACCTTC. The chain is built from TRBV4-1 and TRBJ1-2; 7 nucleotides line up with TRBD1. This CDR3 spans 16 amino acids. In germline, CDR1 is MGHRA, CDR2 YSYEKL. After removal of 0 bases from V and 7 bases from J, the junction contained 11 bases not matched to a gene.

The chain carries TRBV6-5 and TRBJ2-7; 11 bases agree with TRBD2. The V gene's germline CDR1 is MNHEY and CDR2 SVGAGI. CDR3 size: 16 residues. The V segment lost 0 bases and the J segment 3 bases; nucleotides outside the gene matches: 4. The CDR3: CASSYSGTSGNYEQYF. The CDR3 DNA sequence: TGTGCCAGCAGTTACTCAGGGACTAGCGGAAACTACGAGCAGTACTTC.

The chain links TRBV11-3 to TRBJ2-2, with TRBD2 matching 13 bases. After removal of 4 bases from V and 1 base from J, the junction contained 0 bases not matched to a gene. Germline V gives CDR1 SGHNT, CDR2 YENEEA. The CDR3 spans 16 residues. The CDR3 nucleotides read TGTGCCAGCAGCTGGACTAGCGGGGGGAACACCGGGGAGCTGTTTTTT. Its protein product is CASSWTSGGNTGELFF.

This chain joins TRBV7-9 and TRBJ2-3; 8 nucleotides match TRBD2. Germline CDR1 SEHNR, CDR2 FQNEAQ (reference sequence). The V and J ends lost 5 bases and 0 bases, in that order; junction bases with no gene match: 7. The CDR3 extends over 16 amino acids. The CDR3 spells CASSRILAGSTDTQYF. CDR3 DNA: TGTGCCAGCAGCCGAATCCTAGCGGGCAGCACAGATACGCAGTATTTT.